A single T cell receptor (beta chain) is shown here with its context. Its cognate antigen is unknown. In the same sample, other DNA sequences code for this CDR3. Use of 60 Vbeta and 13 Jbeta primers characterized the PCR. Data came from immunoSEQ multiplex PCR; TCRdb stores just in-frame clones and leaves some out. The sample holds roughly 240,000 clones, 82% seen once. CDR1 and CDR2 from the germline V gene are MNHEY and SVGAGI. The CDR3 consists of 16 residues. The V end was cut by 1 base, the J end by 6 bases, with 15 bases between. The data were obtained in a study of cytomegalovirus exposure and HLA in healthy donors. Across the whole study: T cells numbering about 200 million yielded fewer than 140 million unique TCR beta sequences in an earlier analysis.

General observations from the study: Earlier analysis yielded a pattern in which most TCR beta V segments were productive about 90% or about 30% of the time.

This TCR was recovered from a woman aged 40 to 50 in good health and CMV-seropositive. The V and J genes are TRBV6-5 and TRBJ1-4; the D gene is possibly TRBD1 (5 bases). Material for sequencing was PBMCs. The CDR3 region has the DNA TGTGCCAGCAGTTACTATAAGAGGGGAGGGGATGAAAAACTGTTTTTT. Amino acid sequence: CASSYYKRGGDEKLFF.